The sequence of this T cell receptor (beta chain) was determined in a study of cytomegalovirus exposure and HLA in healthy donors. PCR was performed using 60 Vbeta and 13 Jbeta primers. Clones were sequenced by immunoSEQ multiplex PCR, and TCRdb holds only the in-frame ones, with some missing. The table records 100,000 to 150,000 clones, over 75% of them present only once. The germline CDR1 and CDR2 sequences are MNHEY and SMNVEV (reference sequence). The CDR3 loop spans 14 amino acids. V was pared by 9 bases and J by 4 bases, with 4 bases of the junction left unmatched. The origin of this receptor is a male donor in good health and CMV-seropositive. Material for sequencing was PBMCs. J is TRBJ2-2 and V is TRBV27, with 11 bases identical to TRBD1. The DNA for the CDR3 is TGTGCCAGGAGGACAGGGGGCTGCACCGGGGAGCTGTTTTTT. It specifies CARRTGGCTGELFF.